This TCR beta chain was sequenced during a study of early T cells in non-severe SARS-CoV-2 infection. Overall study context: Bulk RNA taken from unsorted whole blood was sequenced, leaving chains unpaired.

Study results and caveats: Matching with VDJdb favored anti-spike CD8 responses (missing private and CD4 specificities).

This clonotype appeared many times. The antigen is undetermined. Individual cDNA molecules received unique molecular identifiers during library preparation. MiXCR, applied by TCRdb to the 5' RACE reads, yields one record per CDR3 protein. In the table there are tens of thousands of distinct CDR3 sequences, about an eighth of which are singletons. With 6 bases clipped from V and 7 bases from J, the junction kept 7 bases outside the gene matches. CDR3 length: 13 residues. The germline gives CDR1 SGHDN, CDR2 FVKESK. Sequenced sample: whole blood. The sequence was obtained from an adult who was a healthcare worker with PCR-confirmed SARS-CoV-2 infection or an uninfected control (not recorded which). The genes are TRBV14 and TRBJ2-7; 9 nucleotides line up with TRBD1. The CDR3 region has the DNA TGTGCCAGCAGACACACAGGGGGCCAAGAGCAGTACTTC. This sequence encodes CASRHTGGQEQYF. Full variable domain (remainder filled in from reference TRBV14 and TRBJ2-7): EAGVTQFPSHSVIEKGQTVTLRCDPISGHDNLYWYRRVMGKEIKFLLHFVKESKQDESGMPNNRFLAERTGGTYSTLKVQPAELEDSGVYFCASRHTGGQEQYFGPGTRLTVT.